This T cell receptor beta chain was observed in a study of cytomegalovirus exposure and HLA in healthy donors. The PCR had 60 Vbeta and 13 Jbeta primers. Clones were sequenced by immunoSEQ multiplex PCR, and TCRdb holds only the in-frame ones, with some missing. Here the sample spans about 130,000 clones, more than 65% being singletons. V dropped 7 bases and J dropped 6 bases, with 16 bases sitting between them. The germline gives CDR1 LNHDA, CDR2 SQIVND (reference sequence). The CDR3 sequence is 14 residues long. Notes on the study in general: V- and J-gene trimming in TCR beta was tied to a missense DCLRE1C variant by an analysis performed later. In a later analysis, an Asian-associated ancestry cluster reportedly showed fewer N-insertions than the roughly 730-donor mean.

Notes on this clone: What it recognizes is unknown.

The J gene is TRBJ1-5, the V gene TRBV19; tentative D call: TRBD1 (5 bases). Sequenced input: PBMCs. The receptor was derived from a woman aged 18-29 years in good health and CMV-seropositive. For the CDR3, the DNA is TGTGCCAGTACCCCTGGAGGGGTGGGTCAGCCCCAGCATTTT. This codes for CASTPGGVGQPQHF.